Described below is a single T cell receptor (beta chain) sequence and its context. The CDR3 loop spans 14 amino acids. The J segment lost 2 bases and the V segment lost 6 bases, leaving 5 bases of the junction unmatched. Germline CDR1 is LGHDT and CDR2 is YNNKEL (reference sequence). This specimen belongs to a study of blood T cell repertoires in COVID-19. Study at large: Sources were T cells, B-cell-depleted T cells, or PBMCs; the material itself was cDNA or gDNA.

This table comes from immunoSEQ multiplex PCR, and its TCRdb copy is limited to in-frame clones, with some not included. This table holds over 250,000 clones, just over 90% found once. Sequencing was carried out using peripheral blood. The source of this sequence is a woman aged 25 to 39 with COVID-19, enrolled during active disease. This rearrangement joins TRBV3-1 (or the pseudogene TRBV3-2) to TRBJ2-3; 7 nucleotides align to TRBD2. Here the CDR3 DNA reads TGTGCCAGCAGGCGAGCGGGACCCACAGATACGCAGTATTTT. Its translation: CASRRAGPTDTQYF.